This is a list of T cell receptor beta chains from one sample in a study of T cell changes during pregnancy in multiple sclerosis. The protocol was immunoSEQ multiplex PCR, while the TCRdb copy is restricted to in-frame clones and leaves out a portion. The data hold some 49,000 clones, with approximately 95% observed a single time. Sequenced material: CD8+ T cells from peripheral blood mononuclear cells, taken in the first trimester of pregnancy. The receptors stem from a female donor with multiple sclerosis, enrolled in a pregnancy study. The CDR3 runs from the conserved cysteine through the conserved F or W. Clone size appears in some rows only: once, few, many, or a class for an expanded clone.

>NA|TRBJ2-1|TRBV5-1
CASSLVASGDYNNEQFF
>NA|TRBJ2-3|TRBV11-2
CASSVQSGDTQYF
>NA|TRBJ2-7|TRBV7-6
CASSLGGVGFPYEQYF
>once|TRBJ1-4|TRBV28
CASSRAGTGLDEKLFF
>NA|TRBJ2-2|TRBV28
CASSPGTGGESGELFF
>NA|TRBJ2-1|TRBV5-1
CASSSPRQGIRHNEQFF
>NA|TRBJ1-2|TRBV27
CASSLSAGGNYGYTF
>once|TRBJ1-5|TRBV27
CASSFQGNQPQHF
>NA|TRBJ1-3|TRBV25-1
CASSVQGDGNTIYF
>NA|TRBJ1-3|TRBV2
CASSDRDSGNTIYF
>NA|TRBJ2-3|TRBV4-2
CASSQMPTTGATDTQYF
>NA|TRBJ1-1|TRBV6-5
CASSYSRSHNTEAFF
>few|TRBJ2-7|TRBV7-9
CASSLFPGQASSYEQYF
>NA|TRBJ1-1|TRBV18
CASFRPDIDSIQITNTEAFF
>NA|TRBJ1-2|TRBV2
CASRGTGGGYGYTF
>NA|TRBJ2-1|TRBV27
CASSLSISGTGGHNEQFF
>once|TRBJ2-2|TRBV6-6
CASSEGEANTGELFF
>NA|TRBJ2-5|TRBV7-9
CASSELTGGYQETQYF
>NA|TRBJ2-1|TRBV7-9
CASSFSVGGGTYNEQFF
>NA|TRBJ2-7|TRBV27
CAAGGGWGPYEQYF
>NA|TRBJ2-4|TRBV6-6
CASSYSRGDIQYF
>NA|TRBJ1-2|TRBV7-9
CASSLALGQAASYGYTF
>NA|TRBJ2-7|TRBV11-2
CASSLGAASLNEQYF
>NA|TRBJ1-5|TRBV9
CASSLGSGKNQPQHF
>NA|TRBJ1-1|TRBV27
CASGQGEAFF
>NA|TRBJ1-5|TRBV27
CASSLRGNQPQHF
>NA|TRBJ2-5|TRBV10-2
CASIVTGEKTQYF
>NA|TRBJ1-5|TRBV19
CASSISGVEASNQPQHF
>NA|TRBJ2-2|TRBV11-2
CASSLVPSGGDSGELFF